Presented here are 17 T cell receptor beta chains from one specimen sequenced in a study. MiXCR, applied by TCRdb to the RT-PCR reads, yields one record per CDR3 protein. The sample shows 550,000 to 750,000 distinct CDR3 sequences, more than 13% of them seen only once. The sample comprised memory CD4+ T cells from blood. These receptors were obtained from a female donor in good health, serving as a healthy control.

This sequence joins TRBV3-1 and TRBJ2-5; TRBD2 matches 9 bases. After removal of 9 bases from V and 1 base from J, the junction contained 12 bases not matched to a gene. Germline V gene data show CDR1 as LGHDT and CDR2 as YNNKEL (reference sequence). The CDR3 length is 16 residues. The CDR3 nucleotides are TGTGCCAGTTCTGGACTAGCGAGTGTCACCCAAGAGACCCAGTACTTC. Its translation is CASSGLASVTQETQYF.

The chain links TRBV28 to TRBJ2-7, with D maybe TRBD1 (5 bases). This CDR3 is 17 amino acids long. V was shortened by 4 bases and J by 0 bases, with 19 bases between the two germline ends. In germline, CDR1 is MDHEN, CDR2 SYDVKM. CDR3 DNA sequence: TGTGCCAGCAGTTCCTCCCCCGACAGCTTGAGCTCCTACGAGCAGTACTTC. Translated: CASSSSPDSLSSYEQYF.

The genes are TRBV27 and TRBJ2-1; 10 nucleotides align to TRBD2. V dropped 0 bases and J dropped 6; count of bases not matched to a gene: 5. The CDR3 consists of 16 residues. Looked up from germline, CDR1 is MNHEY and CDR2 is SMNVEV (reference sequence). Here the CDR3 reads CASSLSVLAGINEQFF. DNA for the CDR3: TGTGCCAGCAGTTTATCGGTACTAGCGGGGATCAATGAGCAGTTCTTC.

The chain joins TRBV6-2 or TRBV6-3 to TRBJ1-6, with D possibly matching TRBD1 (5 bases). The CDR3 spans 15 residues. Between the trimmed V and J ends, which lost 5 bases and 7 bases, there was a span of 15 bases. Per the germline V gene, CDR1 is MNHEY and CDR2 is SVGEGT. The CDR3 spells CASSPRDGLNSPLHF. The CDR3 DNA is TGTGCCAGCAGTCCTCGGGACGGCTTAAATTCACCCCTCCACTTT.

The J gene is TRBJ2-1, the V gene TRBV20-1; D unresolved. Trimming cost V 1 base and J 8 bases, with 12 bases left between them. CDR1 and CDR2 from the germline V gene are DFQATT and SNEGSKA (reference sequence). The CDR3 runs 13 residues. The CDR3, as DNA: TGCAGTGCTAGAGCTTCCTATTCGGATGAGCAGTTCTTC. Translation gives CSARASYSDEQFF.

This clonotype showed up just a few times. The chain joins TRBV7-3 to TRBJ2-5, with TRBD2 matching over 9 bases. Losses at the gene ends were 0 bases for V and 0 bases for J; bases not matched to a gene: 2. Germline V gene data show CDR1 as SGHTA and CDR2 as FQGTGA. The CDR3 contains 16 residues. The CDR3 nucleotides read TGTGCCAGCAGCTTAACTAGCGGGGGCAACCAAGAGACCCAGTACTTC. Protein product: CASSLTSGGNQETQYF.

This clonotype was observed a handful of times. V is TRBV5-1 and J is TRBJ2-1; 7 bases fit TRBD2. The CDR3 extends over 14 amino acids. V dropped 4 bases and J dropped 7; count of bases not matched to a gene: 8. CDR1 is SGHRS, CDR2 YFSETQ, per germline. The chain's CDR3 is CASSRPDGGNEQFF. DNA for the CDR3: TGCGCCAGCAGCCGACCGGACGGGGGGAATGAGCAGTTCTTC.

This clonotype was counted only a few times. The chain couples TRBV20-1 to TRBJ1-6; a possible D gene is TRBD1 (5 bases). The CDR3 has 15 residues. The V end was cut by 0 bases, the J end by 9 bases, with 15 bases between. The germline V gene has CDR1 DFQATT and CDR2 SNEGSKA (reference sequence). Here the CDR3 reads CSARDGGGSGSPLHF. CDR3 nucleotide sequence: TGCAGTGCTAGAGATGGTGGGGGATCTGGTTCACCCCTCCACTTT.

This clonotype was recorded at least ten times. This chain joins TRBV20-1 and TRBJ2-4, with 7 bases fitting TRBD1. CDR3 length equals 16 residues. V gave up 0 bases and J gave up 2 bases; unmatched junction bases: 7. CDR1 DFQATT and CDR2 SNEGSKA come from the germline V gene (reference sequence). CDR3 DNA: TGCAGTGCTAGAGAGGGGACAGAGGGGTCCAAAAACATTCAGTACTTC. Translation: CSAREGTEGSKNIQYF.

The rearrangement links TRBV20-1 to TRBJ2-2; 7 bases align to TRBD2. The CDR3 is 15 residues long. With V trimmed by 4 bases and J by 0 bases, 5 bases remained unmatched. Germline V gives CDR1 DFQATT, CDR2 SNEGSKA (reference sequence). CDR3: CSAMGGSPNTGELFF. The CDR3 DNA reads as TGCAGTGCTATGGGGGGGAGTCCGAACACCGGGGAGCTGTTTTTT.

With regard to this clonotype: A clone one base away is much larger, so this may be a read error. The chain couples TRBV6-1 to TRBJ1-2, with a tentative D call TRBD1 (6 bases). CDR1 and CDR2 from the germline V gene are MNHNS and SASEGT. The CDR3 extends over 15 amino acids. Deletions cut 6 bases from V and 7 bases from J, with 21 bases between. CDR3 nucleotides: TGTGCCAGCAGCAATGCTGGTTTTGGGGGCTTTGGCTACACCTTC. Amino acids: CASSNAGFGGFGYTF.

This clonotype was found a few times. This chain uses TRBV7-2 with TRBJ1-2; D unclear. Germline V CDR1 and CDR2: SGHTA, FQGNSA. Deletions cut 5 bases from V and 4 bases from J, with 14 bases between. The length of the CDR3 is 14 residues. CDR3 loop: CASSQYYDGYGYTF. CDR3 sequence (DNA): TGTGCCAGCAGCCAGTACTATGATGGCTATGGCTACACCTTC.

This clonotype was detected a few times. This rearrangement joins TRBV6-2 or TRBV6-3 to TRBJ1-4; D gene uncertain. CDR1 is MNHEY and CDR2 is SVGEGT in the germline V gene. The CDR3 covers 14 residues. V was trimmed by 0 bases and J by 0 bases, leaving 2 bases between them. CDR3 bases: TGTGCCAGCAGTTACTCGGCAACTAATGAAAAACTGTTTTTT. Translating it yields CASSYSATNEKLFF.

The rearrangement uses TRBV7-9 and TRBJ1-2, with 9 bases identical to TRBD1. Looked up from germline, CDR1 is SEHNR and CDR2 is FQNEAQ (reference sequence). The CDR3 extends over 14 amino acids. The J segment lost 5 bases and the V segment lost 5 bases, leaving 6 bases of the junction unmatched. The CDR3 loop is CASSNRDRDYGYTF. The CDR3 DNA sequence: TGTGCCAGCAGCAACCGGGACAGGGATTATGGCTACACCTTC. Together with reference TRBV7-9 and TRBJ1-2, the CDR3 gives the full variable domain: DTGVSQNPRHKITKRGQNVTFRCDPISEHNRLYWYRQTLGQGPEFLTYFQNEAQLEKSRLLSDRFSAERPKGSFSTLEIQRTEQGDSAMYLCASSNRDRDYGYTFGSGTRLTVV.

The chain has TRBV24-1 and TRBJ2-1; unclear D gene. With 0 bases removed from V and 10 bases from J, the gap between germline ends came to 15 bases. Germline assignment: CDR1 KGHDR and CDR2 SFDVKD. This CDR3 contains 15 residues. For the CDR3, the DNA is TGTGCCACCAGTGATTTGAGGTCAGTTGCTGGAGAGCAGTTCTTC. As protein: CATSDLRSVAGEQFF.

The chain has TRBV7-2 and TRBJ2-1, with D tentatively TRBD1 (6 bases). The CDR3 has 14 amino acids. V gave up 4 bases and J gave up 10 bases, with 17 bases separating them. Germline loops: CDR1 SGHTA, CDR2 FQGNSA. The CDR3: CASSSGQSPGEQFF. The CDR3 nucleotides read TGTGCCAGCAGCTCAGGACAGAGCCCGGGCGAGCAGTTCTTC.

The chain employs TRBV28 and TRBJ1-5, with D perhaps TRBD1 (6 bases). Per germline, CDR1 MDHEN and CDR2 SYDVKM. This CDR3 has 21 residues. V was pared by 4 bases and J by 4 bases, with 32 bases between. The CDR3 sequence: CASSSPRTERGLKQRNQPQHF. The CDR3 DNA reads TGTGCCAGCAGTTCCCCTCGGACAGAGCGGGGACTAAAGCAACGTAATCAGCCCCAGCATTTT.